This T cell receptor beta chain was profiled in a study of shared clonotypes between healthy human individuals. Regarding the study as a whole: Among non-shared clonotypes, generation probabilities were lower than among those shared by all four donors. On the whole, naive subsets had larger estimated richness than memory subsets had.

This table comes from immunoSEQ multiplex PCR, and its TCRdb copy is limited to in-frame clones, with some not included. The data hold about 2,500,000 clones, with roughly 92% observed a single time. In regard to this clone: Its antigen is currently unknown.

The specimen was naive CD4+ T cells sorted from blood. Subset of the sample: CD45RA+ positively selected. The receptor was isolated from a young man in good health.

CDR3 coding DNA: TGTGCCAGCAGCTTACCGGGGGCCGGGTACAATGAGCAGTTCTTC. Protein: CASSLPGAGYNEQFF. The chain links TRBV5-4 to TRBJ2-1, with D tentatively TRBD1 or TRBD2 (6 bases each). This CDR3 is built from 15 residues. Germline values: CDR1 SGHNT, CDR2 YYREEE (reference sequence). Trimming cost V 2 bases and J 4 bases, with 13 bases left between them.